The 27 T cell receptor beta chains below come from one sample, sequenced in a study of T cell clonality in common variable immunodeficiency. Using immunoSEQ multiplex PCR, the repertoire was profiled, and TCRdb retains in-frame clones only, with some absent. This sample comprises roughly 70,000 clones, none seen once only. Sequencing was done on a sample of peripheral blood mononuclear cells. All receptors derive from a person aged 18 to 75 in good health.

This clone occurred many times. The CDR3 end lies 3 residues beyond the end of the read and is filled in from the germline J gene. The J gene is TRBJ2-2, the V gene TRBV2; possibly TRBD2 for D (6 bases). CDR3 size: 15 residues. Germline V lookup: CDR1 SNHLY, CDR2 FYNNEI. Trimming shortened V by 4 bases and J by 6 bases, and 15 bases separated the two germline ends. Partial CDR3 DNA: TGTGCCAGCAGTGCGACTAGTTCCCCCGCCGGGGAG. Translation: CASSATSSPAGE. The whole CDR3 reads CASSATSSPAGELFF.

This clone has ten or more counts. The CDR3 goes on 3 residues after the read ends, and that part is filled in from the germline J gene. The gene calls are TRBV6-1 and TRBJ2-2, with a weak D call TRBD2 (5 bases). This CDR3 is built from 16 residues. CDR1 is MNHNS and CDR2 is SASEGT in the germline V gene. V was clipped by 2 bases and J by 4 bases, with 14 bases between them. CDR3 in amino acids: CASSERLTGSTGELFF. The part of the CDR3 DNA that was read is TGTGCCAGCAGTGAACGGTTGACGGGGAGCACCGGGGAG.

The table lists this clone with many counts. The read halts 3 residues ahead of the CDR3 end, with the missing end drawn from the germline J gene. V gene TRBV5-5 combines with J gene TRBJ1-2, with D unclear. Germline CDR1 and CDR2: SGHKS and YYEKEE (reference sequence). This CDR3 contains 15 residues. The CDR3 reads CASSPGAVWTKGYTF. Incomplete CDR3 DNA: TGTGCCAGCAGCCCGGGAGCGGTATGGACTAAGGGC.

This clone was seen at least ten times. The CDR3 end lies 3 residues beyond the end of the read and is filled in from the germline J gene. The rearrangement links TRBV11-2 to TRBJ1-6; 10 bases map to TRBD1. This CDR3 is 15 amino acids long. The germline CDR1 and CDR2 sequences are SGHAT and FQNNGV. The ends lost 4 bases at V and 6 bases at J; junction bases unmatched: 3. The chain's CDR3 is CASSWTGGSNSPLHF. The covered CDR3 bases are TGTGCCAGCAGCTGGACAGGGGGAAGTAATTCACCC.

This clone was picked up many times. The read is 3 residues too short to cover the CDR3 end, so that end is filled in from the germline J gene. This chain joins TRBV19 and TRBJ2-1, with 11 bases identical to TRBD2. The V gene end was trimmed by 6 bases and the J gene end by 7 bases; junction bases not matched to a gene: 11. This CDR3 is built from 16 residues. CDR1 LNHDA and CDR2 SQIVND come from the germline V gene (reference sequence). Partial CDR3 DNA: TGTGCCAGTAGAGGACTACTAGCGGGAGCGGGTAATGAG. This encodes CASRGLLAGAGNE. The complete CDR3 sequence is CASRGLLAGAGNEQFF. The variable domain in full, with the rest retrieved from reference TRBV19 and TRBJ2-1, is DGGITQSPKYLFRKEGQNVTLSCEQNLNHDAMYWYRQDPGQGLRLIYYSQIVNDFQKGDIAEGYSVSREKKESFPLTVTSAQKNPTAFYLCASRGLLAGAGNEQFFGPGTRLTVL.

This clone was seen repeatedly, ten times or more. The missing CDR3 end, 3 residues past where the read stops, is filled in from the germline J gene. V usage is TRBV6-1 and J usage is TRBJ2-3; a possible D gene is TRBD1 (5 bases). This CDR3 has 14 residues. Germline-derived CDR1 and CDR2 are MNHNS and SASEGT. V dropped 4 bases and J dropped 3 bases, with 11 bases sitting between them. CDR3 DNA (partial): TGTGCCAGCAGTGCGTCCAGGGTGACAGATACG. Its protein is CASSASRVTDT. The entire CDR3 sequence reads CASSASRVTDTQYF.

This clone was counted many times. The read gets to within 3 residues of the CDR3 end, and the germline J gene fills in the rest. J is TRBJ2-3 and V is TRBV20-1; 10 bases fit TRBD1. This CDR3 region has 15 residues. The V and J ends lost 6 bases and 3 bases, in that order; junction bases with no gene match: 9. Germline lookup yields CDR1 DFQATT and CDR2 SNEGSKA (reference sequence). The chain's CDR3 is CSANPGTGVTDTQYF. CDR3 bases read: TGCAGTGCGAACCCCGGGACAGGGGTTACAGATACG.

Remarks on this clone: The missing CDR3 end, 3 residues past where the read stops, is filled in from the germline J gene. V gene TRBV18 combines with J gene TRBJ2-4; D might be TRBD1 (5 bases). This CDR3 is 12 amino acids long. Germline V gene lookup returns CDR1 KGHSH and CDR2 LQKENI. The sequenced part of the CDR3 DNA is TGTGCCAGCTCACCGCAGGGTTATGGT. This gives the protein CASSPQGYG. The CDR3 as a whole reads CASSPQGYGQYF. Filled out from reference TRBV18 and TRBJ2-4, the complete variable domain reads NAGVMQNPRHLVRRRGQEARLRCSPMKGHSHVYWYRQLPEEGLKFMVYLQKENIIDESGMPKERFSAEFPKEGPSILRIQQVVRGDSAAYFCASSPQGYGQYFGAGTRLSVL.

This clone appeared many times. Coverage ceases 3 residues before the CDR3 finishes, and the germline J gene fills in the end. The V gene is TRBV10-3, the J gene TRBJ1-2, with D perhaps matching TRBD1 (6 bases). This CDR3 is 12 amino acids long. The V and J ends lost 5 bases and 3 bases respectively, with 7 bases between them. CDR1 is ENHRY, CDR2 SYGVKD, per germline. Incomplete CDR3 DNA: TGTGCCATCAGTACAGGGTACTATGGC. It specifies CAISTGYYG. The whole CDR3 sequence reads CAISTGYYGYTF.

At least ten counts were recorded for this clone. One end of the junction fails to match germline, which may point to a read error. Coverage ceases 3 residues before the CDR3 finishes, and the germline J gene fills in the end. The genes are TRBV7-7 and TRBJ2-5; 8 bases are a match to TRBD2. Germline CDR1 SSHAT, CDR2 FNYEAQ (reference sequence). CDR3 length: 16 residues. The CDR3 loop is CASSLLGSGVQETQYF. The part of the CDR3 DNA that was read is TGTGCTAGCAGCCTACTTGGTAGCGGGGTACAAGAGACC. Looking up the rest from reference TRBV7-7 and TRBJ2-5 gives the full variable domain: GAGVSQSPRYKVTKRGQDVTLRCDPISSHATLYWYQQALGQGPEFLTYFNYEAQPDKSGLPSDRFSAERPEGSISTLTIQRTEQRDSAMYRCASSLLGSGVQETQYFGPGTRLLVL.

A word on this clone: Sequencing ends 3 residues short of the CDR3 end; the germline J gene provides the rest. The V gene is TRBV7-8, the J gene TRBJ2-1; TRBD1 might be the D (5 bases). The CDR3 has 15 residues. CDR1 is SGHVS and CDR2 is FQNEAQ in the germline V gene. The V gene lost 3 bases and the J gene lost 7 bases, with 16 bases spanning the gap. CDR3 sequence reads: CASSLNFQGRNEQFF. The covered CDR3 bases are TGTGCCAGCAGCTTGAATTTCCAGGGCCGAAATGAG.

This clone has ten or more counts. The missing CDR3 end, 3 residues past where the read stops, is filled in from the germline J gene. J is TRBJ2-7 and V is TRBV19; 8 bases map to TRBD2. V gave up 3 bases and J gave up 6 bases; unmatched junction bases: 10. The CDR3 extends over 15 amino acids. CDR1 is LNHDA and CDR2 is SQIVND in the germline V gene (reference sequence). The sequenced CDR3 bases are TGTGCCAGTAGTATGGGAGGTTCTAGCGGGTCCGAG. Protein sequence: CASSMGGSSGSE. The full CDR3 is CASSMGGSSGSEQYF.

This clone occurred many times. Read coverage stops 3 residues before the CDR3 terminus; the germline J gene supplies the remainder. V usage is TRBV7-9 and J usage is TRBJ1-1; a possible D gene is TRBD1 (5 bases). The V end was cut by 1 base, the J end by 5 bases, with 14 bases between. Germline V gene sequence: CDR1 SEHNR, CDR2 FQNEAQ (reference sequence). The CDR3 loop spans 15 amino acids. The part of the CDR3 DNA that was read is TGTGCCAGCAGCTTAGTTTCAGGGCCCACTACTGAA. This translates into CASSLVSGPTTE. From start to end, the CDR3 is CASSLVSGPTTEAFF.

This clone was found many times. The read gets to within 3 residues of the CDR3 end, and the germline J gene fills in the rest. This rearrangement joins TRBV30 to TRBJ1-2; D gene unclear. Between the trimmed V and J ends, which lost 4 bases and 4 bases, there was a span of 13 bases. Germline CDR1 reads GTSNPN; CDR2 reads SVGIG (reference sequence). The CDR3 sequence is 13 residues long. CDR3 region: CAWTSGPVYGYTF. CDR3 bases read: TGTGCCTGGACGAGTGGTCCAGTCTATGGC.

This clone was detected ten times or more. The CDR3 end is not reached by the read, which stops 3 residues before it; the germline J gene fills it in. V gene TRBV2 combines with J gene TRBJ2-1; 7 bases agree with TRBD1. CDR3 length: 17 residues. Germline V CDR1 and CDR2: SNHLY, FYNNEI. V shed 6 bases and J 3 bases; nucleotides not matched to a gene: 14. CDR3 sequence reads: CASRRGVQGVYYNEQFF. The sequenced part of the CDR3 DNA is TGTGCCAGCAGGAGGGGAGTGCAGGGGGTATACTACAATGAG.

This clone was counted ten times or more. The missing CDR3 end, 3 residues past where the read stops, is filled in from the germline J gene. The chain combines TRBV20-1 with TRBJ1-1; TRBD1 is a possible D gene (6 bases). Trimming took off 5 bases at V and 6 bases at J, with 19 bases between the two ends. This CDR3 has 14 amino acids. Germline CDR1 DFQATT, CDR2 SNEGSKA (reference sequence). The CDR3 bases that were read are TGCAGTGCTGGATATCGACAGGCAGCCCCTGAA. Amino acid sequence: CSAGYRQAAPE. The whole CDR3 sequence reads CSAGYRQAAPEAFF.

In the case of this clone: Read coverage stops 3 residues before the CDR3 terminus; the germline J gene supplies the remainder. The chain combines TRBV7-3 with TRBJ2-7, with a tentative D call TRBD1 (6 bases). The V and J ends lost 0 bases and 5 bases respectively, with 14 bases between them. The CDR3 extends over 15 amino acids. Germline assignment: CDR1 SGHTA and CDR2 FQGTGA. The CDR3 sequence: CASSLTGAAANEQYF. The CDR3 bases that were read are TGTGCCAGCAGCTTAACGGGGGCCGCCGCCAACGAG.

This clone was observed at least ten times. The missing CDR3 end, 3 residues past where the read stops, is filled in from the germline J gene. The V call is TRBV7-3, the J call TRBJ1-5, with D unclear. The V gene's germline CDR1 is SGHTA and CDR2 FQGTGA. The CDR3 consists of 16 residues. The V end lost 0 bases, the J end lost 6 bases, and 15 bases lay between the germline ends. Partial CDR3 DNA: TGTGCCAGCAGCTTAACTCGTAAGGGTAGGAGTCAGCCC. As protein: CASSLTRKGRSQP. The CDR3 as a whole reads CASSLTRKGRSQPQHF.

Ten or more counts support this clone. The CDR3 end falls 3 residues outside the read, so it is completed with the germline J gene. V usage is TRBV7-3 and J usage is TRBJ2-7, with TRBD2 as a possible D gene (5 bases). Looked up from germline, CDR1 is SGHTA and CDR2 is FQGTGA. The CDR3 loop spans 15 amino acids. Trimming stripped 1 base from V and 5 bases from J, with 15 bases between. CDR3 DNA (partial): TGTGCCAGCAGCTTAAAACAGACTAATACCCACGAG. Its protein is CASSLKQTNTHE. The full CDR3 protein reads CASSLKQTNTHEQYF. Complete variable domain (other parts from reference TRBV7-3 and TRBJ2-7): GAGVSQTPSNKVTEKGKYVELRCDPISGHTALYWYRQSLGQGPEFLIYFQGTGAADDSGLPNDRFFAVRPEGSVSTLKIQRTERGDSAVYLCASSLKQTNTHEQYFGPGTRLTVT.

This clone was recorded at least ten times. The read is 3 residues too short to cover the CDR3 end, so that end is filled in from the germline J gene. The rearrangement joins TRBV19 to TRBJ2-7; 8 nucleotides align to TRBD1. This CDR3 is built from 14 residues. The germline CDR1 and CDR2 sequences are LNHDA and SQIVND (reference sequence). V dropped 5 bases and J dropped 4; count of bases not matched to a gene: 7. CDR3 DNA (partial): TGTGCCAGTAGTGGCAGGGGGCGCGTTTACGAG. The encoded protein is CASSGRGRVYE. Given in full, the CDR3 is CASSGRGRVYEQYF.

This clone was found many times. The read halts 3 residues ahead of the CDR3 end, with the missing end drawn from the germline J gene. The chain links TRBV30 to TRBJ1-6, with unresolved D. The V gene's germline CDR1 is GTSNPN and CDR2 SVGIG (reference sequence). This CDR3 contains 15 residues. Trimming stripped 0 bases from V and 0 bases from J, with 6 bases between. The sequenced CDR3 bases are TGTGCCTGGAGTGTACGAGCCTCCTATAATTCACCC. It yields the protein CAWSVRASYNSP. The whole CDR3 is CAWSVRASYNSPLHF. Filled out from reference TRBV30 and TRBJ1-6, the complete variable domain reads SQTIHQWPATLVQPVGSPLSLECTVEGTSNPNLYWYRQAAGRGLQLLFYSVGIGQISSEVPQNLSASRPQDRQFILSSKKLLLSDSGFYLCAWSVRASYNSPLHFGNGTRLTVT.

This clone was seen ten or more times. The CDR3 is cut off 3 residues early in the read; its end comes from the germline J gene. The V and J genes are TRBV29-1 and TRBJ2-7, with 8 bases matching TRBD1. The CDR3 is 12 amino acids. Losses at the gene ends were 7 bases for V and 2 bases for J; bases not matched to a gene: 4. Germline values: CDR1 SQVTM, CDR2 ANQGSEA. Partial CDR3 DNA: TGCAGCGCTCGGACAGGGCCCTACGAG. Protein product: CSARTGPYE. The CDR3 in full is CSARTGPYEQYF.

This clone was observed many times. The read gets to within 3 residues of the CDR3 end, and the germline J gene fills in the rest. The chain is built from TRBV5-1 and TRBJ1-4; weak D call: TRBD1 (6 bases). CDR3 length: 15 amino acids. The V and J ends lost 2 bases and 4 bases respectively, with 12 bases between them. Germline V gene sequence: CDR1 SGHRS, CDR2 YFSETQ. The CDR3 spells CASSFSGQSNEKLFF. The sequenced CDR3 bases are TGCGCCAGCAGCTTTAGTGGACAGAGTAATGAAAAA.

This clone has a count of ten or more. CDR3 DNA, as far as it was read: TGTGCCAGCAGGGATACAGGTTTCTATAATTCACCC. It is translated as CASRDTGFYNSP. The complete CDR3 reads CASRDTGFYNSPLHF. The V and J genes are TRBV27 and TRBJ1-6, with D tentatively TRBD1 (5 bases). The observed sequence ends 3 residues before the CDR3 terminus, with the missing tail filled in from the germline J gene. From germline, CDR1 is MNHEY and CDR2 SMNVEV (reference sequence). The CDR3 totals 15 residues. V lost 6 bases to trimming and J lost 3 bases, with 12 bases between them.

This clone was observed many times. The sequenced fragment ends 3 residues before the CDR3 boundary, so the rest is inferred from the germline J gene. V and J are TRBV20-1 and TRBJ2-3, with no clear D. Germline CDR1 and CDR2: DFQATT and SNEGSKA (reference sequence). Trimming left V 8 bases short and J 0 bases short, with 9 bases between. This CDR3 is built from 12 residues. The CDR3 loop is CSPAASTDTQYF. Partial CDR3 DNA: TGCAGTCCCGCGGCTAGCACAGATACG.

There are many counts of this clone. The CDR3 goes on 3 residues after the read ends, and that part is filled in from the germline J gene. The chain carries TRBV7-8 and TRBJ1-1; TRBD1 aligns across 8 bases. The CDR3 covers 15 residues. CDR1 SGHVS and CDR2 FQNEAQ come from the germline V gene. V lost 6 bases to trimming and J lost 4 bases; unmatched junction nucleotides: 10. The CDR3 spells CASSFAGGAGTEAFF. CDR3 DNA, as far as it was read: TGTGCCAGCAGTTTCGCAGGGGGCGCGGGCACTGAA.

This clone was seen many times. The CDR3 end falls 3 residues outside the read, so it is completed with the germline J gene. This rearrangement joins TRBV7-2 to TRBJ1-5, with D possibly TRBD1 on 5 matching bases. CDR1 SGHTA and CDR2 FQGNSA come from the germline V gene. V lost 3 bases and J 8 bases, leaving 17 bases between the germline ends. The CDR3 length is 15 residues. The CDR3 DNA, read in part, is TGTGCCAGCAGCTTTTCTTGGACCCGCAGGGAGCCC. It translates to CASSFSWTRREP. The whole CDR3 sequence is CASSFSWTRREPQHF.